The TCR beta chain described here comes from a study of cytomegalovirus exposure and HLA in healthy donors. Findings and limits, study-wide: In a later analysis, at a false discovery rate of 0.05, 16,951 TCR beta sequences were associated with HLA alleles.

Germline lookup yields CDR1 MNHEY and CDR2 SMNVEV (reference sequence). V shed 7 bases and J shed 1 base, with 8 bases lying between them. This CDR3 contains 12 residues. The PCR employed 60 Vbeta primers together with 13 Jbeta primers. Generated by immunoSEQ multiplex PCR, the TCRdb table keeps only in-frame clones and is missing some. The table shows 110,000 to 150,000 clones, with approximately 80% occurring only once. The count of this clone is one. Its antigen is not known. The source material was PBMCs. This rearrangement joins TRBV27 to TRBJ2-7; TRBD1 is a possible D gene (6 bases). This TCR was sampled from a woman between 40 and 55 years old in good health and CMV-seropositive. The CDR3 coding sequence is TGTGCCAGCATCGGGACATCCTACGAGCAGTACTTC. This codes for CASIGTSYEQYF.